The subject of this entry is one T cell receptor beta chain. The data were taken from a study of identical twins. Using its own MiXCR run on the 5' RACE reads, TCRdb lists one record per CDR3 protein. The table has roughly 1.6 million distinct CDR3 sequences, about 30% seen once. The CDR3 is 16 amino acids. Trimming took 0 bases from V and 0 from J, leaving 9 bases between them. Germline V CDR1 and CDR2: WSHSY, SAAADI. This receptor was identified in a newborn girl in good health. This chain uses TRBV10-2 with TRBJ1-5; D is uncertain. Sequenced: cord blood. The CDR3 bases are TGCGCCAGCAGTGAGTCAAGAGGGTATAGCAATCAGCCCCAGCATTTT. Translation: CASSESRGYSNQPQHF.